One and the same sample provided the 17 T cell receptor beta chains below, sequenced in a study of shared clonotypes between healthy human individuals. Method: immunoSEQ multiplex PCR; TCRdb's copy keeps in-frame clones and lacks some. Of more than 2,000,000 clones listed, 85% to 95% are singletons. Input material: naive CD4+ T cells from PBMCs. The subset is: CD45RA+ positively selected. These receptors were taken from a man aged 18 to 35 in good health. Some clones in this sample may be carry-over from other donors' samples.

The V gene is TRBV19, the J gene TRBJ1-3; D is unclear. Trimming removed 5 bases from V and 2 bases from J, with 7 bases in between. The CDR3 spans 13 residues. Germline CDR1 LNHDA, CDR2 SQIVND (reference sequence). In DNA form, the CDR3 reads TGTGCCAGTAGTGCCACGACTGGAAACACCATATATTTT. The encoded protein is CASSATTGNTIYF.

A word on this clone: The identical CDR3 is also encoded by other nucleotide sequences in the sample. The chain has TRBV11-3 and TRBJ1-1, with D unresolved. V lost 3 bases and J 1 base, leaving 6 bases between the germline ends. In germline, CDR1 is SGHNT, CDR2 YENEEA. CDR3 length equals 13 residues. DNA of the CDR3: TGTGCCAGCAGCTTGGGGAGGAACACTGAAGCTTTCTTT. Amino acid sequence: CASSLGRNTEAFF.

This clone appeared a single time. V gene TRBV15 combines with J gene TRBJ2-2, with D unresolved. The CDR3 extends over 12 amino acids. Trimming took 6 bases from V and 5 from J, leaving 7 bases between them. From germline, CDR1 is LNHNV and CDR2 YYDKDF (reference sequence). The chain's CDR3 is CATSLWTGELFF. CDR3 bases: TGTGCCACCAGTCTGTGGACCGGGGAGCTGTTTTTT.

The CDR3 region has the DNA TGCAGCGTTGACGAAGCTCTCACTGAAGCTTTCTTT. Translating gives CSVDEALTEAFF. The V and J genes are TRBV29-1 and TRBJ1-1, with unresolved D. Germline assignment: CDR1 SQVTM and CDR2 ANQGSEA. Trimming removed 3 bases from V and 4 bases from J, with 9 bases in between. This CDR3 region has 12 residues.

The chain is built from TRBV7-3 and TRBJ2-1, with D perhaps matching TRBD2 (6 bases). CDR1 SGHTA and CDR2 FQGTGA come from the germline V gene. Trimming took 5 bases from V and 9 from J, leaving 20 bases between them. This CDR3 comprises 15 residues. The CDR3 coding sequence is TGTGCCAGCAGCCTTCTGGGGGAGGCCCCCCGTGAGCAGTTCTTC. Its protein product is CASSLLGEAPREQFF.

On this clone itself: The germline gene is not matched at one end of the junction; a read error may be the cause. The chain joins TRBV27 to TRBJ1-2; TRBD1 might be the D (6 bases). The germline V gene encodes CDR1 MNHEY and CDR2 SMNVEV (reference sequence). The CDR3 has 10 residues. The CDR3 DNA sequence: TGTGCCAGCAGTTCCGGGACACCCTACTTC. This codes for CASSSGTPYF.

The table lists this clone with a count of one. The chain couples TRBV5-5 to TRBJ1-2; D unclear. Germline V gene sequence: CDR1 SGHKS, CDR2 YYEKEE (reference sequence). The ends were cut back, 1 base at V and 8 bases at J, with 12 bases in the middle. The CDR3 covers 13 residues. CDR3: CASSLYREEGYTF. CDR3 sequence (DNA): TGTGCCAGCAGCTTGTATAGGGAGGAGGGCTACACCTTC.

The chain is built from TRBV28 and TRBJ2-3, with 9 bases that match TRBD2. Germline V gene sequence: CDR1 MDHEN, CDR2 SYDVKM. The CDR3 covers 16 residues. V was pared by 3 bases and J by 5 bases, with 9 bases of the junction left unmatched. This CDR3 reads CASSFLGREGQDTQYF. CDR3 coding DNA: TGTGCCAGCAGTTTCCTCGGGCGGGAGGGCCAAGATACGCAGTATTTT.

The CDR3 DNA sequence: TGTGCCAGCAGCGTAGGGGGCGCAGGGATAGGGTTCAATGAGCAGTTCTTC. Its protein is CASSVGGAGIGFNEQFF. The V and J genes are TRBV9 and TRBJ2-1; a weak D match, TRBD1 (5 bases). The CDR3 extends over 17 amino acids. The germline CDR1 and CDR2 sequences are SGDLS and YYNGEE. Trimming stripped 0 bases from V and 6 bases from J, with 19 bases between.

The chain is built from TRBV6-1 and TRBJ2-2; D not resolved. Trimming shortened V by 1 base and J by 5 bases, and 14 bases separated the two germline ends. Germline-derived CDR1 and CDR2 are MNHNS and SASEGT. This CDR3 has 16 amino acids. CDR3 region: CASSEGPGLWTGELFF. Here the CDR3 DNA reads TGTGCCAGCAGTGAAGGGCCAGGTCTTTGGACCGGGGAGCTGTTTTTT.

In nucleotides, the CDR3 is TGTGCCAGCAGTACACACACCAGCGGGAAAAACATTCAGTACTTC. Translation: CASSTHTSGKNIQYF. The chain has TRBV28 and TRBJ2-4, with D possibly TRBD2 on 6 matching bases. This CDR3 spans 15 amino acids. V dropped 5 bases and J dropped 4 bases, with 15 bases sitting between them. CDR1 is MDHEN and CDR2 is SYDVKM in the germline V gene.

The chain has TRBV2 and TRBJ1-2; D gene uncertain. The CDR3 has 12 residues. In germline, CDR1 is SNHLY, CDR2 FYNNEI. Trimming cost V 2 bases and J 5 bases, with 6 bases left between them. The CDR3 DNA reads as TGTGCCAGCAGTGAATTGGATTATGGCTACACCTTC. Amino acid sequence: CASSELDYGYTF.

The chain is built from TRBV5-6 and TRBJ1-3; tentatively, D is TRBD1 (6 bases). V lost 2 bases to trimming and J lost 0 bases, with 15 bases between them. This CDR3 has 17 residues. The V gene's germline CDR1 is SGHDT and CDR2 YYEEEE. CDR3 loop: CASSFLTGQSSGNTIYF. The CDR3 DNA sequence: TGTGCCAGCAGCTTCCTAACCGGACAGTCCTCTGGAAACACCATATATTTT. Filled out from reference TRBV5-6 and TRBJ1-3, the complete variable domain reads DAGVTQSPTHLIKTRGQQVTLRCSPKSGHDTVSWYQQALGQGPQFIFQYYEEEERQRGNFPDRFSGHQFPNYSSELNVNALLLGDSALYLCASSFLTGQSSGNTIYFGEGSWLTVV.

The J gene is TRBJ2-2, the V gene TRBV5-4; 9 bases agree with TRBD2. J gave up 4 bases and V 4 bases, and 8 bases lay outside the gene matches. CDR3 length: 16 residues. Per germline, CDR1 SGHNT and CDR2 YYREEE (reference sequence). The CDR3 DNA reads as TGTGCCAGCAGCGATCAGCGGGAGGCGGGCACCGGGGAGCTGTTTTTT. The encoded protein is CASSDQREAGTGELFF.

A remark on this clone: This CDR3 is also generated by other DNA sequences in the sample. The CDR3, as DNA: TGCGCCAGCAGCTTGGGGAGCACAGATACGCAGTATTTT. Translation: CASSLGSTDTQYF. The chain joins TRBV5-1 to TRBJ2-3, with D hard to call. There are 13 residues in the CDR3. Between the trimmed V and J ends, which lost 0 bases and 0 bases, there was a span of 2 bases. The V gene's germline CDR1 is SGHRS and CDR2 YFSETQ.

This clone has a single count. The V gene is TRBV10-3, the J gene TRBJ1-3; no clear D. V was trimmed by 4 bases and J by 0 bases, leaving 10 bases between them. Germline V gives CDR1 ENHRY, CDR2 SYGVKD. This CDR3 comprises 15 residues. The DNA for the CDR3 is TGTGCCATCAGTGCCAGGTCTAGCTCTGGAAACACCATATATTTT. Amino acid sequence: CAISARSSSGNTIYF.

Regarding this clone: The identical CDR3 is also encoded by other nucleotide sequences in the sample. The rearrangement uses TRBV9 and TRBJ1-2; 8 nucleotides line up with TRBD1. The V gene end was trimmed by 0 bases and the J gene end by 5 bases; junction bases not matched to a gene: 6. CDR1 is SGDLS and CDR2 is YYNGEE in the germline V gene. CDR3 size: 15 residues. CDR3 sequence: CASSVGQGARYGYTF. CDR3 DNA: TGTGCCAGCAGCGTAGGCCAGGGGGCTCGGTATGGCTACACCTTC.